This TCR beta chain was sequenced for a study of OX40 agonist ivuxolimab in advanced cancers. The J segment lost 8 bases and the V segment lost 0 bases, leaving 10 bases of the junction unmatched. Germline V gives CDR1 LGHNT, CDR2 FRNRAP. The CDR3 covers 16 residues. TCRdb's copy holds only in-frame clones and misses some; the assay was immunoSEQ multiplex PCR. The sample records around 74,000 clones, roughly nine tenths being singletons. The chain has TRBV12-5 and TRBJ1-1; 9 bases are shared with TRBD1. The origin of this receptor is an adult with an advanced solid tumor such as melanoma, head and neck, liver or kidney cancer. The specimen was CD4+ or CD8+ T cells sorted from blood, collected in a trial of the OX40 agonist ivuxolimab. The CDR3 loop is CASGLVLSQGAREAFF. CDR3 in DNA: TGTGCTAGTGGTTTGGTACTGTCACAGGGGGCAAGGGAAGCTTTCTTT. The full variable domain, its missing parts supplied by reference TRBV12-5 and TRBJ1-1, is DARVTQTPRHKVTEMGQEVTMRCQPILGHNTVFWYRQTMMQGLELLAYFRNRAPLDDSGMPKDRFSAEMPDATLATLKIQPSEPRDSAVYFCASGLVLSQGAREAFFGQGTRLTVV.